One and the same sample provided the 27 T cell receptor beta chains below, sequenced in a study of blood T cell repertoires in COVID-19. Only in-frame clones appear in the TCRdb table, and some are missing; sequencing was by immunoSEQ multiplex PCR. Among approximately 200,000 clones, 75% to 90% were seen once, and the ten largest hold 2% to 2.5%. The sequencing sample was made of PBMCs or T cells enriched from blood (not recorded which). All receptors come from a woman aged 25 to 39 who had recovered from COVID-19.

CDR3 coding DNA: TGCGCCAGCAGCCCGGGGACAGGGGCGAACACTGAAGCTTTCTTT. Its protein product is CASSPGTGANTEAFF. V and J are TRBV5-1 and TRBJ1-1; 10 bases are a match to TRBD1. The germline V gene encodes CDR1 SGHRS and CDR2 YFSETQ. V shed 4 bases and J 1 base; nucleotides not matched to a gene: 4. This CDR3 has 15 residues.

This clone was seen only a few times. V usage is TRBV5-1 and J usage is TRBJ1-1; no reliable D call. Trimming left V 5 bases short and J 2 bases short, with 7 bases between. CDR1 and CDR2 from the germline V gene are SGHRS and YFSETQ. The CDR3 runs to 12 residues. CDR3 amino acids: CASSTDNTEAFF. CDR3 nucleotides: TGCGCCAGCAGTACAGACAACACTGAAGCTTTCTTT.

The chain couples TRBV19 to TRBJ1-2; 7 bases are shared with TRBD1. This CDR3 contains 15 residues. Germline V gene data show CDR1 as LNHDA and CDR2 as SQIVND (reference sequence). With V trimmed by 3 bases and J by 6 bases, 10 bases remained unmatched. The CDR3 loop is CASSIDPGQSDGYTF. As DNA, the CDR3 is TGTGCCAGTAGTATTGACCCGGGACAGAGCGATGGCTACACCTTC. The whole variable domain, filled in from reference TRBV19 and TRBJ1-2, reads DGGITQSPKYLFRKEGQNVTLSCEQNLNHDAMYWYRQDPGQGLRLIYYSQIVNDFQKGDIAEGYSVSREKKESFPLTVTSAQKNPTAFYLCASSIDPGQSDGYTFGSGTRLTVV.

The chain is built from TRBV2 and TRBJ1-1; D remains unclear. Looked up from germline, CDR1 is SNHLY and CDR2 is FYNNEI. V gave up 10 bases and J gave up 5 bases, with 11 bases separating them. The CDR3 extends over 11 amino acids. The CDR3 bases are TGTGCCAATAAGCCCGGGACTGAAGCTTTCTTT. It codes for CANKPGTEAFF.

V and J are TRBV27 and TRBJ1-1; possibly TRBD1 for D (6 bases). CDR1 is MNHEY and CDR2 is SMNVEV in the germline V gene (reference sequence). The CDR3 is 14 amino acids. V dropped 4 bases and J dropped 5 bases, with 14 bases sitting between them. Here the CDR3 reads CASSWTALGTEAFF. The CDR3 DNA sequence: TGTGCCAGCAGTTGGACAGCGTTAGGGACTGAAGCTTTCTTT.

The chain employs TRBV11-3 and TRBJ1-1; D is unclear. CDR1 is SGHNT and CDR2 is YENEEA in the germline V gene. V gave up 5 bases and J gave up 5 bases, with 15 bases separating them. This CDR3 region has 14 residues. The CDR3 DNA is TGTGCCAGCAGCCCAGGTGGGAGGAGGACTGAAGCTTTCTTT. As protein: CASSPGGRRTEAFF.

The V call is TRBV19, the J call TRBJ1-1, with TRBD1 matching 8 bases. This CDR3 is built from 15 residues. Germline V lookup: CDR1 LNHDA, CDR2 SQIVND (reference sequence). The trim removed 5 bases at V and 3 bases at J, leaving 8 bases unmatched. The CDR3 nucleotides are TGTGCCAGTAGTTCTCCGGACAGGGCCGACACTGAAGCTTTCTTT. Protein sequence: CASSSPDRADTEAFF.

The gene calls are TRBV10-1 and TRBJ1-4; D gene ambiguous. The CDR3 covers 16 residues. CDR1 and CDR2 from the germline V gene are WNHNN and SYGVQD (reference sequence). V dropped 0 bases and J dropped 0 bases, with 8 bases sitting between them. In nucleotides, the CDR3 is TGCGCCAGCAGTGAGTCGAGGGTGTCAACTAATGAAAAACTGTTTTTT. It encodes CASSESRVSTNEKLFF.

Ten or more counts support this clone. The V and J genes are TRBV3-1 (or the pseudogene TRBV3-2) and TRBJ2-3; maybe TRBD2 (5 bases). This CDR3 comprises 14 residues. V was shortened by 4 bases and J by 0 bases, with 8 bases between the two germline ends. Germline assignment: CDR1 LGHDT and CDR2 YNNKEL (reference sequence). DNA of the CDR3: TGTGCCAGCAGCCTGGGAGTGAGCACAGATACGCAGTATTTT. Its translation: CASSLGVSTDTQYF.

The V and J genes are TRBV5-1 and TRBJ2-1; weak D call: TRBD1 (6 bases). The germline gives CDR1 SGHRS, CDR2 YFSETQ. The CDR3 contains 15 residues. V was trimmed by 2 bases and J by 2 bases, leaving 11 bases between them. CDR3 sequence: CASSLTGSPYNEQFF. CDR3 coding DNA: TGCGCCAGCAGCTTAACAGGGTCGCCCTACAATGAGCAGTTCTTC. The full variable domain, completed using reference TRBV5-1 and TRBJ2-1, is KAGVTQTPRYLIKTRGQQVTLSCSPISGHRSVSWYQQTPGQGLQFLFEYFSETQRNKGNFPGRFSGRQFSNSRSEMNVSTLELGDSALYLCASSLTGSPYNEQFFGPGTRLTVL.

This rearrangement joins TRBV5-5 to TRBJ2-3, with 7 bases matching TRBD2. Germline loops: CDR1 SGHKS, CDR2 YYEKEE (reference sequence). V was clipped by 4 bases and J by 0 bases; unmatched bases: 11. The CDR3 is 17 amino acids. The CDR3 DNA reads TGTGCCAGCAGCAAGCGCGGGCTAGCGGCAAGCACAGATACGCAGTATTTT. Residues: CASSKRGLAASTDTQYF.

This rearrangement joins TRBV5-1 to TRBJ2-1; 8 bases match TRBD2. V shed 5 bases, J shed 0 bases, and the junction held 4 bases outside the gene matches. CDR3 length: 15 residues. Per germline, CDR1 SGHRS and CDR2 YFSETQ. The CDR3, as DNA: TGCGCCAGCAGACAGAGCGGGAGCTCCTACAATGAGCAGTTCTTC. It translates to CASRQSGSSYNEQFF.

This clone was observed a single time. This sequence joins TRBV5-1 and TRBJ1-1, with unresolved D. The length of the CDR3 is 13 residues. CDR1 SGHRS and CDR2 YFSETQ come from the germline V gene. V lost 6 bases to trimming and J lost 1 base, with 10 bases between them. The CDR3 DNA follows: TGCGCCAGCACGCCTTCAGGGAACACTGAAGCTTTCTTT. Protein: CASTPSGNTEAFF.

This chain uses TRBV29-1 with TRBJ1-1, with 7 bases matching TRBD1. Trimming at V came to 2 bases and at J to 11 bases, leaving 17 bases not matched to a gene. Germline V lookup: CDR1 SQVTM, CDR2 ANQGSEA. The CDR3 sequence is 15 residues long. The CDR3 here is CSVESRQGQSPRAFF. CDR3 DNA: TGCAGCGTTGAAAGCAGACAGGGCCAGTCTCCTCGGGCTTTCTTT.

CDR3: CASSPGGSNTEAFF. The CDR3 DNA reads as TGTGCCAGCAGCCCGGGGGGGTCGAACACTGAAGCTTTCTTT. The chain joins TRBV6-5 to TRBJ1-1; a weak D match, TRBD1 (5 bases). The CDR3 totals 14 residues. V lost 6 bases and J lost 1, with 12 bases in between. Germline assignment: CDR1 MNHEY and CDR2 SVGAGI.

V gene TRBV5-1 combines with J gene TRBJ2-5; 10 bases map to TRBD2. Looked up from germline, CDR1 is SGHRS and CDR2 is YFSETQ. The ends lost 2 bases at V and 4 bases at J; junction bases unmatched: 8. The length of the CDR3 is 16 residues. The CDR3, as DNA: TGCGCCAGCAGCTTTACTAGCGGGGCCTCGGGAGAGACCCAGTACTTC. Protein sequence: CASSFTSGASGETQYF. Based on the CDR3 plus reference TRBV5-1 and TRBJ2-5, the full variable domain is KAGVTQTPRYLIKTRGQQVTLSCSPISGHRSVSWYQQTPGQGLQFLFEYFSETQRNKGNFPGRFSGRQFSNSRSEMNVSTLELGDSALYLCASSFTSGASGETQYFGPGTRLLVL.

The rearrangement links TRBV2 to TRBJ2-5, with a possible D match to TRBD2 (5 bases). The CDR3 sequence is 14 residues long. Per the germline V gene, CDR1 is SNHLY and CDR2 is FYNNEI. Trimming pared 2 bases from V and 3 bases from J, leaving 10 bases between. The CDR3 nucleotides read TGTGCCAGCAGTGAACCACTAGGAGAAGAGACCCAGTACTTC. Translated: CASSEPLGEETQYF.

This rearrangement joins TRBV30 to TRBJ1-2, with D maybe TRBD1 (5 bases). Per the germline V gene, CDR1 is GTSNPN and CDR2 is SVGIG (reference sequence). The CDR3 runs 14 residues. Trimming took off 2 bases at V and 6 bases at J, with 16 bases between the two ends. The CDR3 sequence is CAWSRNSWGDGYTF. CDR3 coding DNA: TGTGCCTGGAGTAGGAATTCATGGGGGGATGGCTACACCTTC.

J is TRBJ1-1 and V is TRBV29-1, with 7 bases aligning to TRBD1. There are 12 residues in the CDR3. Trimming took 6 bases from V and 6 from J; bases not matched to a gene: 7. Per germline, CDR1 SQVTM and CDR2 ANQGSEA. The DNA for the CDR3 is TGCAGCGTCTTGGGACAGAGCGCTGAAGCTTTCTTT. This translates into CSVLGQSAEAFF.

The chain couples TRBV3-1 (or the pseudogene TRBV3-2) to TRBJ2-5; weak D call: TRBD2 (6 bases). V gave up 0 bases and J gave up 4 bases, with 24 bases separating them. This CDR3 region has 19 residues. Germline V gene sequence: CDR1 LGHDT, CDR2 YNNKEL (reference sequence). The CDR3 DNA reads TGTGCCAGCAGCCAAGAAGGGGCCCCGGGGGACGGAAGTCTAGAGACCCAGTACTTC. It codes for CASSQEGAPGDGSLETQYF.

The chain links TRBV18 to TRBJ2-1, with 9 bases that match TRBD2. The CDR3 totals 13 residues. The junction had 6 bases not matched to a gene; V was cut back by 5 bases and J by 10 bases. Per the germline V gene, CDR1 is KGHSH and CDR2 is LQKENI. The CDR3: CASSWTSVQEQFF. Here the CDR3 DNA reads TGTGCCAGCTCATGGACTAGCGTCCAGGAGCAGTTCTTC.

CDR3 sequence (DNA): TGTGCCAGCAGCCGTACTAGCGTACAGGGATACGAGCAGTACTTC. Protein sequence: CASSRTSVQGYEQYF. V usage is TRBV14 and J usage is TRBJ2-7, with D possibly matching TRBD2 (7 bases). Per the germline V gene, CDR1 is SGHDN and CDR2 is FVKESK. Deletions cut 4 bases from V and 4 bases from J, with 17 bases between. CDR3 size: 15 residues. Full variable domain (rest looked up from reference TRBV14 and TRBJ2-7): EAGVTQFPSHSVIEKGQTVTLRCDPISGHDNLYWYRRVMGKEIKFLLHFVKESKQDESGMPNNRFLAERTGGTYSTLKVQPAELEDSGVYFCASSRTSVQGYEQYFGPGTRLTVT.

V and J are TRBV28 and TRBJ1-1; D possibly corresponds to TRBD1 (5 bases). Germline V gene data show CDR1 as MDHEN and CDR2 as SYDVKM. The CDR3 runs to 13 residues. V was trimmed by 2 bases and J by 11 bases, leaving 15 bases between them. CDR3 sequence reads: CASSLVGREWAFF. The DNA of the CDR3 is TGTGCCAGCAGTTTAGTCGGCAGGGAATGGGCTTTCTTT.

The chain uses TRBV3-1 (or the pseudogene TRBV3-2) and TRBJ2-1; 11 nucleotides line up with TRBD2. The trim removed 4 bases at V and 8 bases at J, leaving 13 bases unmatched. The CDR3 is 17 residues long. Per the germline V gene, CDR1 is LGHDT and CDR2 is YNNKEL (reference sequence). The CDR3 sequence: CASSLGTSGIKRDEQFF. In DNA, the CDR3 is TGTGCCAGCAGCCTGGGGACTAGCGGAATAAAAAGGGATGAGCAGTTCTTC.

The gene calls are TRBV9 and TRBJ1-1; D is perhaps TRBD1 (6 bases). CDR3 length: 15 amino acids. V lost 0 bases and J 0 bases, leaving 9 bases between the germline ends. Germline loops: CDR1 SGDLS, CDR2 YYNGEE. In DNA, the CDR3 is TGTGCCAGCAGCGTAGGAGGGGGTGTGAACACTGAAGCTTTCTTT. Its translation is CASSVGGGVNTEAFF.

A single count supports this clone. The genes are TRBV3-1 (or the pseudogene TRBV3-2) and TRBJ2-6; D is uncertain. The CDR3 length is 14 residues. The V gene's germline CDR1 is LGHDT and CDR2 YNNKEL (reference sequence). V lost 5 bases and J lost 2, with 7 bases in between. CDR3 sequence (DNA): TGTGCCAGCAGCAAACGGGCTGGGGCCAACGTCCTGACTTTC. The encoded protein is CASSKRAGANVLTF.

The chain joins TRBV24-1 to TRBJ2-6, with TRBD1 matching 12 bases. Germline CDR1 is KGHDR and CDR2 is SFDVKD. The CDR3 sequence is 17 residues long. Trimming removed 9 bases from V and 4 bases from J; junction bases left unmatched: 9. The CDR3 sequence: CATSSGQGARGANVLTF. Written as DNA, the CDR3 is TGTGCCACCTCTTCGGGACAGGGGGCGCGAGGGGCCAACGTCCTGACTTTC.